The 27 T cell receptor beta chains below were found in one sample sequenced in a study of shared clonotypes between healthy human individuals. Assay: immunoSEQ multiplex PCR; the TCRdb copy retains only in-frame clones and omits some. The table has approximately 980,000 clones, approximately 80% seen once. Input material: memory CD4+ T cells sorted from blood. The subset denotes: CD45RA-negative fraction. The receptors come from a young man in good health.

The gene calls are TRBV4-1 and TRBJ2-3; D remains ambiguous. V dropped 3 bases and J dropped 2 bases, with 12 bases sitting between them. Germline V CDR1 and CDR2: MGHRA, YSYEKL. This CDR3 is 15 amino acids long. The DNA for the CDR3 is TGCGCCAGCAGCCACCCCAAAGTGGTCACAGATACGCAGTATTTT. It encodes CASSHPKVVTDTQYF.

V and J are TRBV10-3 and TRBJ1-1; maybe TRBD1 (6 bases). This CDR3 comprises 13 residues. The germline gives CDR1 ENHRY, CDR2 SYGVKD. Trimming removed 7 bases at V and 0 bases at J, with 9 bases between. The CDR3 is CAITQGLNTEAFF. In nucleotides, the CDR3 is TGTGCCATCACGCAGGGGTTGAACACTGAAGCTTTCTTT.

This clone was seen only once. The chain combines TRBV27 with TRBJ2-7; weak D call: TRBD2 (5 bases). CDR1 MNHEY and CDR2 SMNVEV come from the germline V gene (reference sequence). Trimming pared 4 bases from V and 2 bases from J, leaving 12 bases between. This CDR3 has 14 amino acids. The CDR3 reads CASSSDFPPYEQYF. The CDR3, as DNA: TGTGCCAGCAGTTCGGACTTCCCCCCCTACGAGCAGTACTTC.

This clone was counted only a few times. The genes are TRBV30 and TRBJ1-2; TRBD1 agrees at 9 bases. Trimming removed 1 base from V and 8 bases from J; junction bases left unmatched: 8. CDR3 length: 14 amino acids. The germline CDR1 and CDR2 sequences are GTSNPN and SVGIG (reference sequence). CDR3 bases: TGTGCCTGGAGTGCACAGGGGGCTGGCCGAGGCTACACCTTC. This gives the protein CAWSAQGAGRGYTF.

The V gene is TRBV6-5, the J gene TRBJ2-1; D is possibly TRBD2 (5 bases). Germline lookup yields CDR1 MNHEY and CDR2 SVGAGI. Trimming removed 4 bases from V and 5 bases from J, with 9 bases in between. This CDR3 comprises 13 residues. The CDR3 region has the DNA TGTGCCAGCAGTTCACGAGGGAACAATGAGCAGTTCTTC. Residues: CASSSRGNNEQFF.

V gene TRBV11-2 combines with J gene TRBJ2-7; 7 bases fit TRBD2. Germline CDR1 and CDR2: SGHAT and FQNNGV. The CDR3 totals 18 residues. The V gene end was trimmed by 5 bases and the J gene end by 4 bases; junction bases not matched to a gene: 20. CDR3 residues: CASSHLAAGFSRSYEQYF. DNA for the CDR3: TGTGCCAGCAGCCATCTAGCGGCGGGGTTCTCCAGGAGTTACGAGCAGTACTTC.

CDR3 in amino acids: CASSLVTGSDYGYTF. The DNA of the CDR3 is TGCGCCAGCAGCTTGGTCACAGGGAGTGACTATGGCTACACCTTC. This chain joins TRBV5-1 and TRBJ1-2; D may be TRBD1 (6 bases). The V gene lost 0 bases and the J gene lost 3 bases, with 12 bases spanning the gap. Germline values: CDR1 SGHRS, CDR2 YFSETQ. This CDR3 contains 15 residues.

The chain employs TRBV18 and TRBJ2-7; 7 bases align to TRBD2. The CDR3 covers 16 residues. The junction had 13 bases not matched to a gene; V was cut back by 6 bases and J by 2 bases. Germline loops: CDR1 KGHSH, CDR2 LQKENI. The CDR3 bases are TGTGCCAGCTCGACACCGACAGCGGGGCGCCCCTACGAGCAGTACTTC. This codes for CASSTPTAGRPYEQYF. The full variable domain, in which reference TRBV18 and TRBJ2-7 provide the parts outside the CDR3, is NAGVMQNPRHLVRRRGQEARLRCSPMKGHSHVYWYRQLPEEGLKFMVYLQKENIIDESGMPKERFSAEFPKEGPSILRIQQVVRGDSAAYFCASSTPTAGRPYEQYFGPGTRLTVT.

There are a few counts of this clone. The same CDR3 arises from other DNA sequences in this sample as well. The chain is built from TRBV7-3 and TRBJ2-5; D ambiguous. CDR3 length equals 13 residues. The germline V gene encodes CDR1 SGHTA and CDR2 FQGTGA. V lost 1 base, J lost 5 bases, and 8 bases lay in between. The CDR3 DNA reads TGTGCCAGCAGCTTAAGGGTTCAGGAGACCCAGTACTTC. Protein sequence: CASSLRVQETQYF.

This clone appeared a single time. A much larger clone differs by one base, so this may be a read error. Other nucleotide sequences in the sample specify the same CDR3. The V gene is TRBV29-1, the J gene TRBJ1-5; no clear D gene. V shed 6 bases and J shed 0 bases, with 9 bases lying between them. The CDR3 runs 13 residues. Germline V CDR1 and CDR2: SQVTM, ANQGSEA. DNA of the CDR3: TGCAGCGTGGGAAGTAATAGCAATCAGCCCCAGCATTTT. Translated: CSVGSNSNQPQHF. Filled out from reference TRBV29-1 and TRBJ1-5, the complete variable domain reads SAVISQKPSRDICQRGTSLTIQCQVDSQVTMMFWYRQQPGQSLTLIATANQGSEATYESGFVIDKFPISRPNLTFSTLTVSNMSPEDSSIYLCSVGSNSNQPQHFGDGTRLSIL.

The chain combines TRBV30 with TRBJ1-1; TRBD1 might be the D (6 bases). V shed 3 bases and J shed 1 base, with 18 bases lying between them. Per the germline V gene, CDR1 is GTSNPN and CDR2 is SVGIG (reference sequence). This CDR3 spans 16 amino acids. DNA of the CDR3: TGTGCCTGGAGCATACCGGGACACCTGAGGAACACTGAAGCTTTCTTT. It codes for CAWSIPGHLRNTEAFF.

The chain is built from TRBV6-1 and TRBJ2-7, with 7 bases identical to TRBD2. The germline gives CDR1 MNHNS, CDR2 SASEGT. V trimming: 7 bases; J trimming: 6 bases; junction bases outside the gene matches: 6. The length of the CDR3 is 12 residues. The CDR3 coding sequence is TGTGCCAGCACGGGGGGTTGGGGCGAGCAGTACTTC. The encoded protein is CASTGGWGEQYF.

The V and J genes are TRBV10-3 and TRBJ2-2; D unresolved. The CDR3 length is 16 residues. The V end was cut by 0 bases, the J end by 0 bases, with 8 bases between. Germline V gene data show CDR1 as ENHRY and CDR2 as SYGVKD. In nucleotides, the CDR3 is TGTGCCATCAGTGAGTCTATAATCGCGAACACCGGGGAGCTGTTTTTT. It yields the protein CAISESIIANTGELFF.

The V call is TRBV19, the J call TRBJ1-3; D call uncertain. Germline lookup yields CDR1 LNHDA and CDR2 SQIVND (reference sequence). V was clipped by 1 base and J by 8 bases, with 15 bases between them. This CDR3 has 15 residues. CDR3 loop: CASSIAGSGADTIYF. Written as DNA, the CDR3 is TGTGCCAGTAGTATAGCCGGATCTGGTGCGGACACCATATATTTT.

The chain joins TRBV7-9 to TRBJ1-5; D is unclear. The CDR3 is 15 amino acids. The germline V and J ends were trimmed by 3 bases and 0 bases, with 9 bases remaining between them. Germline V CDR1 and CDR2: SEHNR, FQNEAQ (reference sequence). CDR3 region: CASSFGSYSNQPQHF. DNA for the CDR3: TGTGCCAGCAGCTTTGGCAGTTATAGCAATCAGCCCCAGCATTTT.

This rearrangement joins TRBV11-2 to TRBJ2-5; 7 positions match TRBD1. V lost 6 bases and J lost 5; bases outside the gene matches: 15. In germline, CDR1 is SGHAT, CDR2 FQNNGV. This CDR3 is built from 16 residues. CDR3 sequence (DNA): TGTGCCAGCAGTTCAACTCCGGGACAGAGGGGGGAGACCCAGTACTTC. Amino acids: CASSSTPGQRGETQYF.

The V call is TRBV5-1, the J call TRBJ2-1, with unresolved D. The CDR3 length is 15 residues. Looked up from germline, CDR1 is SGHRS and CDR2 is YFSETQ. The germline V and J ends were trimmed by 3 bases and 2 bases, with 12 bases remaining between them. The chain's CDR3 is CASSSDGGAYNEQFF. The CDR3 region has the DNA TGCGCCAGCAGCTCGGACGGTGGGGCCTACAATGAGCAGTTCTTC.

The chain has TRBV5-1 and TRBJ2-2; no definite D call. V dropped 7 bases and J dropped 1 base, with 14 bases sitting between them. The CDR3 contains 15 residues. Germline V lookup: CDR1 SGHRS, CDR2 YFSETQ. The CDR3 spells CASQFSGGNTGELFF. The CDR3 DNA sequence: TGCGCCAGCCAATTCTCCGGCGGGAACACCGGGGAGCTGTTTTTT.

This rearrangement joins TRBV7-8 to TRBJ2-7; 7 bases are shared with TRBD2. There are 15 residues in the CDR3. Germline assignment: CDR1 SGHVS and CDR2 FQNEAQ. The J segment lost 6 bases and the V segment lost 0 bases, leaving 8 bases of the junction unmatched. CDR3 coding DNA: TGTGCCAGCAGCTTAGCGCGGGAGAAGAAAAGCGAGCAGTACTTC. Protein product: CASSLAREKKSEQYF.

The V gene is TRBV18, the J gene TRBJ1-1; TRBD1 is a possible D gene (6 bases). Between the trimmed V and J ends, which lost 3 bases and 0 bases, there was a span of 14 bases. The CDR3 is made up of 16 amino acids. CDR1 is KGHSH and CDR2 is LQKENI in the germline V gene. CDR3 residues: CASSPGQGLMNTEAFF. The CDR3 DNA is TGTGCCAGCTCACCCGGCCAGGGGTTAATGAACACTGAAGCTTTCTTT.

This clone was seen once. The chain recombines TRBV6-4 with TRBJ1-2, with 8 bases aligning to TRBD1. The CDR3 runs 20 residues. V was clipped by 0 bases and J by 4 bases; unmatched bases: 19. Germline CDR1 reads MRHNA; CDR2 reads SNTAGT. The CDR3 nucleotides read TGTGCCAGCAGTGACTCAAAATCCGGGACAGGTAGTAGTTTCCTCTATGGCTACACCTTC. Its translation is CASSDSKSGTGSSFLYGYTF.

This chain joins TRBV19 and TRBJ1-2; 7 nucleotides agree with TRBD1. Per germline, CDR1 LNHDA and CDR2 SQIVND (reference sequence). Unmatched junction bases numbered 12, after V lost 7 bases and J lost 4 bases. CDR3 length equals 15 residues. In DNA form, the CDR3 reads TGTGCCAGTACCGTTCTACAGGGGAACGGCTATGGCTACACCTTC. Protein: CASTVLQGNGYGYTF.

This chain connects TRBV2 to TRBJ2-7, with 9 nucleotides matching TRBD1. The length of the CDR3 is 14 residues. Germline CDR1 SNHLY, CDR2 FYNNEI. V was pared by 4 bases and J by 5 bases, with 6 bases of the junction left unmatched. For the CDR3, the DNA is TGTGCCAGCAGTGGGGACAGGGCTATCCACGAGCAGTACTTC. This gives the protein CASSGDRAIHEQYF. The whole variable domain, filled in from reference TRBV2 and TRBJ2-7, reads EPEVTQTPSHQVTQMGQEVILRCVPISNHLYFYWYRQILGQKVEFLVSFYNNEISEKSEIFDDQFSVERPDGSNFTLKIRSTKLEDSAMYFCASSGDRAIHEQYFGPGTRLTVT.

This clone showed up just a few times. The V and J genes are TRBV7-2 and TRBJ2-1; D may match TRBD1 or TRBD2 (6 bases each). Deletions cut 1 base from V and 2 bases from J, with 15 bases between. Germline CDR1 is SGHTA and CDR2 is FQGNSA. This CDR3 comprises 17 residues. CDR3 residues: CASSLEGGGSTYNEQFF. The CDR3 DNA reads TGTGCCAGCAGCTTAGAAGGAGGGGGAAGTACCTACAATGAGCAGTTCTTC.

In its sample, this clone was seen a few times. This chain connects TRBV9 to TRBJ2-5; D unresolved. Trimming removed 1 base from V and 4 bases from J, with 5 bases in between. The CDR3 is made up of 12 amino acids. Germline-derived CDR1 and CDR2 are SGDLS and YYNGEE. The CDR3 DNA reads TGTGCCAGCAGCGTAAGAGGAGAGACCCAGTACTTC. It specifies CASSVRGETQYF. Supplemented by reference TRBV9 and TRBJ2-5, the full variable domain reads DSGVTQTPKHLITATGQRVTLRCSPRSGDLSVYWYQQSLDQGLQFLIQYYNGEERAKGNILERFSAQQFPDLHSELNLSSLELGDSALYFCASSVRGETQYFGPGTRLLVL.

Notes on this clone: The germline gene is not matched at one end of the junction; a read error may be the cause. CDR3 in DNA: TGTGCTAGCAGCTTTGGGGGCGGAGATACGCAGTATTTT. Protein product: CASSFGGGDTQYF. The chain carries TRBV7-7 and TRBJ2-3; TRBD1 is a possible D gene (6 bases). Germline V gene sequence: CDR1 SSHAT, CDR2 FNYEAQ (reference sequence). The CDR3 runs 13 residues.

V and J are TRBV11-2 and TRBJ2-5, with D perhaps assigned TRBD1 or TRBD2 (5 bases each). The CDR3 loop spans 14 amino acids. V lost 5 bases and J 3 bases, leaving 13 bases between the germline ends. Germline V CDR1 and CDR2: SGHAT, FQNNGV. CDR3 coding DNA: TGTGCCAGCAGCCAATCCGGGACGAAAGAGACCCAGTACTTC. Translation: CASSQSGTKETQYF. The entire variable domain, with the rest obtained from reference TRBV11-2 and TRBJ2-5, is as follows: EAGVAQSPRYKIIEKRQSVAFWCNPISGHATLYWYQQILGQGPKLLIQFQNNGVVDDSQLPKDRFSAERLKGVDSTLKIQPAKLEDSAVYLCASSQSGTKETQYFGPGTRLLVL.